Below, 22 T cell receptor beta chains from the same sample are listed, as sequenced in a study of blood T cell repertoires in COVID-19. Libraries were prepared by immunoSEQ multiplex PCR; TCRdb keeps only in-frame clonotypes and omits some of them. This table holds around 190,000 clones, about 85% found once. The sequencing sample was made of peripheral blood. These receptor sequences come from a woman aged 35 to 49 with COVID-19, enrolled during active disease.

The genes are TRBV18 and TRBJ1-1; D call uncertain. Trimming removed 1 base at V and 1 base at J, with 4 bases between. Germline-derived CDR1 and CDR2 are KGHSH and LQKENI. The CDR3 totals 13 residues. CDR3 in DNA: TGTGCCAGCTCACCACGGGCGAACACTGAAGCTTTCTTT. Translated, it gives CASSPRANTEAFF.

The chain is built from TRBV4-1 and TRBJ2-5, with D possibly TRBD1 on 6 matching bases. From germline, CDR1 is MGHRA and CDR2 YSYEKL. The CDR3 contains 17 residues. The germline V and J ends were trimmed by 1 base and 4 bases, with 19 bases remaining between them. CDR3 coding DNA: TGCGCCAGCAGCCAAGCCGACAGGCCGACCTCTTCAGAGACCCAGTACTTC. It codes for CASSQADRPTSSETQYF.

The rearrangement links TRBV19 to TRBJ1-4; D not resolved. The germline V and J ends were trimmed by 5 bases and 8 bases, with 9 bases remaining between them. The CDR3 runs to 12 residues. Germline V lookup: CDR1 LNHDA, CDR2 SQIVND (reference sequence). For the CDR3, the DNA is TGTGCCAGTAGTCAAGAGGAGGAAAAACTGTTTTTT. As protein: CASSQEEEKLFF.

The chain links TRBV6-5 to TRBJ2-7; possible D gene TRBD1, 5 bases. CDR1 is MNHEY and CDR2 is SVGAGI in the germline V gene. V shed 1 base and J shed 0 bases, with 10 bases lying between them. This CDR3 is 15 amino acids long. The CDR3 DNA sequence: TGTGCCAGCAGTTACTTCCCAGGGCTCTCCTACGAGCAGTACTTC. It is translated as CASSYFPGLSYEQYF.

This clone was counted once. This chain's CDR3 is CASSYRDRGGDGEGYTF. DNA of the CDR3: TGTGCCAGCAGTTATAGGGACAGGGGTGGAGATGGGGAGGGCTACACCTTC. The chain has TRBV6-2 or TRBV6-3 and TRBJ1-2; 10 positions match TRBD1. CDR1 and CDR2 from the germline V gene are MNHEY and SVGEGT. There are 17 residues in the CDR3. V lost 3 bases, J lost 8 bases, and 15 bases stayed unmatched.

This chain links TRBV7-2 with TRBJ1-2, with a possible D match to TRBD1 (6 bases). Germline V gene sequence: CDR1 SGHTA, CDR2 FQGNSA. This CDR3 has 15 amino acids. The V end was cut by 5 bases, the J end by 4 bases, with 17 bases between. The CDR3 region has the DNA TGTGCCAGCAGCGTAAACAGGGTCGGCGGCTATGGCTACACCTTC. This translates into CASSVNRVGGYGYTF.

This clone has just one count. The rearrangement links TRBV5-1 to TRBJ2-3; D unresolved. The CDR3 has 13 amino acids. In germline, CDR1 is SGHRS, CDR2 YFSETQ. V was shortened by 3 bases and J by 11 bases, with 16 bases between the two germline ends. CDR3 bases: TGCGCCAGCAGCTCGGCCAGGCCGTCGATGCAGTATTTT. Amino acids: CASSSARPSMQYF.

The CDR3 loop reads CASSMLVGRQGFAEAFF. The CDR3 bases are TGTGCCAGTAGTATGCTGGTTGGGCGACAGGGATTCGCTGAAGCTTTCTTT. V usage is TRBV19 and J usage is TRBJ1-1; 7 positions agree with TRBD1. The CDR3 consists of 17 residues. Germline lookup yields CDR1 LNHDA and CDR2 SQIVND (reference sequence). The V segment lost 3 bases and the J segment 6 bases; nucleotides outside the gene matches: 16. The whole variable domain, filled in from reference TRBV19 and TRBJ1-1, reads DGGITQSPKYLFRKEGQNVTLSCEQNLNHDAMYWYRQDPGQGLRLIYYSQIVNDFQKGDIAEGYSVSREKKESFPLTVTSAQKNPTAFYLCASSMLVGRQGFAEAFFGQGTRLTVV.

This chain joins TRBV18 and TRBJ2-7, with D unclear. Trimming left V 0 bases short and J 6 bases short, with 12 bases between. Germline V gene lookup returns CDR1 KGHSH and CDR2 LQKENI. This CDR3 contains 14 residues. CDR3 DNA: TGTGCCAGCTCACCACCGGGCGAACTTTTCGAGCAGTACTTC. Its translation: CASSPPGELFEQYF.

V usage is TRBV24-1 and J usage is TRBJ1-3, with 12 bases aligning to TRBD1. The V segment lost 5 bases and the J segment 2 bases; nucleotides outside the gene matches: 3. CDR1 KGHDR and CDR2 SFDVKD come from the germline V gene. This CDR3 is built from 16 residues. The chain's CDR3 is CATSGGTGGPGNTIYF. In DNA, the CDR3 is TGTGCCACCAGTGGAGGGACAGGGGGCCCTGGAAACACCATATATTTT.

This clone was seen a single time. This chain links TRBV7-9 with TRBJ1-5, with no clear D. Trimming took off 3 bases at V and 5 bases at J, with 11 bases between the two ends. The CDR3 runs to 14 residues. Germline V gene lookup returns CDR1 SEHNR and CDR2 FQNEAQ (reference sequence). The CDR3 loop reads CASSLASPDQPQHF. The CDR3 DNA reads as TGTGCCAGCAGCTTGGCTAGTCCAGATCAGCCCCAGCATTTT.

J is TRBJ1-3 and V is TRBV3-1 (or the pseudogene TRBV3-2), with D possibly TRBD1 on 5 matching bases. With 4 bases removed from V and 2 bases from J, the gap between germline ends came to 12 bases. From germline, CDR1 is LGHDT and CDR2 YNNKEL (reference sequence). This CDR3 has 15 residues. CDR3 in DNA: TGTGCCAGCAGCCCCCGGACAAACCCTGGAAACACCATATATTTT. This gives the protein CASSPRTNPGNTIYF.

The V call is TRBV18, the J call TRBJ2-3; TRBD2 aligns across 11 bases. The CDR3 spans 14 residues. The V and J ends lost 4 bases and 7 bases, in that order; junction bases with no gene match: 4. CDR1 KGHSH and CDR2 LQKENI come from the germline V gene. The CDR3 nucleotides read TGTGCCAGCTCACTAGCGGGAGGGCGTTATACGCAGTATTTT. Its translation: CASSLAGGRYTQYF.

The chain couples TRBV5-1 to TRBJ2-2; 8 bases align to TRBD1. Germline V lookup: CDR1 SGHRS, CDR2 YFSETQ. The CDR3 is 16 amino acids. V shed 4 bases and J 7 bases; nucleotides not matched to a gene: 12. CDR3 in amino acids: CASSPGQGKWVGELFF. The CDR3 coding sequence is TGCGCCAGCAGCCCAGGACAGGGCAAGTGGGTCGGGGAGCTGTTTTTT.

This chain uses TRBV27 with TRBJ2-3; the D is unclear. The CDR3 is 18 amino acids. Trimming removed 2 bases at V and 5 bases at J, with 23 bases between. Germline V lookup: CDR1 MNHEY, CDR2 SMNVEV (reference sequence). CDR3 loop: CASSLDGPTVSWVDTQYF. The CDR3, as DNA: TGTGCCAGCAGTTTAGATGGTCCCACAGTCTCGTGGGTAGATACGCAGTATTTT.

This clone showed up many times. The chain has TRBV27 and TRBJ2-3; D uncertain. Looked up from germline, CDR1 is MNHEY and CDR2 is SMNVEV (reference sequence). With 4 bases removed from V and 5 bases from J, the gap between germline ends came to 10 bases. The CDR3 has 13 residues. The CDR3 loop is CASSYGPKDTQYF. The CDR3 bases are TGTGCCAGCAGTTACGGTCCGAAAGATACGCAGTATTTT.

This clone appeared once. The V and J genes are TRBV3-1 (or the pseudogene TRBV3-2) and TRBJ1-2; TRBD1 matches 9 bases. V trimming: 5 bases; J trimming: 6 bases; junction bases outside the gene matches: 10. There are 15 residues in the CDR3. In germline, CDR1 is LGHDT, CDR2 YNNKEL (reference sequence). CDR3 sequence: CASSLRDRVMDGYTF. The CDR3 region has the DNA TGTGCCAGCAGCTTACGGGACAGGGTCATGGATGGCTACACCTTC.

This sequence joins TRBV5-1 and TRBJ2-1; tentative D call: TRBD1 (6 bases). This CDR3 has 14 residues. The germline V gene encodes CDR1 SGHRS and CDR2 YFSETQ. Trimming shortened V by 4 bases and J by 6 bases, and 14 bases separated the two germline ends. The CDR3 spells CASSQMGHFNEQFF. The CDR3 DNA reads TGCGCCAGCAGCCAAATGGGACATTTCAATGAGCAGTTCTTC. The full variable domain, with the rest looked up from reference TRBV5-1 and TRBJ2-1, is KAGVTQTPRYLIKTRGQQVTLSCSPISGHRSVSWYQQTPGQGLQFLFEYFSETQRNKGNFPGRFSGRQFSNSRSEMNVSTLELGDSALYLCASSQMGHFNEQFFGPGTRLTVL.

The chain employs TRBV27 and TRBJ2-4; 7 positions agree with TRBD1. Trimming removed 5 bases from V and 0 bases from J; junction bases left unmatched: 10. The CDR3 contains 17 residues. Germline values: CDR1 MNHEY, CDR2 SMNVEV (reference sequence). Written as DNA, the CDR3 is TGTGCCAGCAGTCCCCGGGACAGCCATCTAGCCAAAAACATTCAGTACTTC. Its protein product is CASSPRDSHLAKNIQYF.

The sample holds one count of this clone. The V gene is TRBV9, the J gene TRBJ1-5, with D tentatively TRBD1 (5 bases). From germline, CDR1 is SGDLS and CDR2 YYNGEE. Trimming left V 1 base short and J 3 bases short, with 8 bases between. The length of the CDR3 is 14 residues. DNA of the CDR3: TGTGCCAGCAGCGTATACAGGACCAATCAGCCCCAGCATTTT. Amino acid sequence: CASSVYRTNQPQHF.

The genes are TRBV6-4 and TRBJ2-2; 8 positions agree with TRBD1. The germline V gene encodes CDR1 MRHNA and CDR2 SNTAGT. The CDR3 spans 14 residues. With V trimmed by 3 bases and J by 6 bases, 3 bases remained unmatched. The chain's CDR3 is CASSELQGAGELFF. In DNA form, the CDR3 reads TGTGCCAGCAGTGAACTACAGGGGGCCGGGGAGCTGTTTTTT.

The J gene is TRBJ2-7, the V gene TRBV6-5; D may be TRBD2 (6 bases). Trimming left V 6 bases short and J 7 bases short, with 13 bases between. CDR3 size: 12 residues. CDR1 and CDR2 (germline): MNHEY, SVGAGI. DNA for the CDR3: TGTGCCAGCAGACAACCCGCGGGGGAGCAGTACTTC. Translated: CASRQPAGEQYF.